This T cell receptor (beta chain) was captured by sequencing in a study of OX40 agonist ivuxolimab in advanced cancers. Looking at the study overall: Ivuxolimab, an antibody acting as an agonist of OX40 (CD134), was used to treat patients. Treatment received earlier with anti-PD-1, anti-PD-L1 or anti-CTLA-4 agents was allowed, and 40% had some. The study, taken as a whole, reports: Within 6 weeks, CD4+ and CD8+ blood T cells expanded clonally at 0.1 to 3.0 mg/kg.

Libraries were prepared by immunoSEQ multiplex PCR; TCRdb keeps only in-frame clonotypes and omits some of them. The table has tens of thousands of clones, about nine tenths seen once; the top ten hold 14% to 15%. As regards this clone: No antigen is known for it.

The trim removed 5 bases at V and 4 bases at J, leaving 15 bases unmatched. From germline, CDR1 is MNHEY and CDR2 SMNVEV (reference sequence). CDR3 length: 17 residues. This receptor was identified in an adult with an advanced solid tumor such as melanoma, head and neck, liver or kidney cancer. The rearrangement joins TRBV27 to TRBJ1-2, with 8 bases matching TRBD1. Source: CD4+ or CD8+ T cells sorted from blood, taken in a trial of the OX40 agonist ivuxolimab. The CDR3 region has the DNA TGTGCCAGCAGTCCTATGGGGGCAGGGGGCGAGGTCTATGGCTACACCTTC. It specifies CASSPMGAGGEVYGYTF.